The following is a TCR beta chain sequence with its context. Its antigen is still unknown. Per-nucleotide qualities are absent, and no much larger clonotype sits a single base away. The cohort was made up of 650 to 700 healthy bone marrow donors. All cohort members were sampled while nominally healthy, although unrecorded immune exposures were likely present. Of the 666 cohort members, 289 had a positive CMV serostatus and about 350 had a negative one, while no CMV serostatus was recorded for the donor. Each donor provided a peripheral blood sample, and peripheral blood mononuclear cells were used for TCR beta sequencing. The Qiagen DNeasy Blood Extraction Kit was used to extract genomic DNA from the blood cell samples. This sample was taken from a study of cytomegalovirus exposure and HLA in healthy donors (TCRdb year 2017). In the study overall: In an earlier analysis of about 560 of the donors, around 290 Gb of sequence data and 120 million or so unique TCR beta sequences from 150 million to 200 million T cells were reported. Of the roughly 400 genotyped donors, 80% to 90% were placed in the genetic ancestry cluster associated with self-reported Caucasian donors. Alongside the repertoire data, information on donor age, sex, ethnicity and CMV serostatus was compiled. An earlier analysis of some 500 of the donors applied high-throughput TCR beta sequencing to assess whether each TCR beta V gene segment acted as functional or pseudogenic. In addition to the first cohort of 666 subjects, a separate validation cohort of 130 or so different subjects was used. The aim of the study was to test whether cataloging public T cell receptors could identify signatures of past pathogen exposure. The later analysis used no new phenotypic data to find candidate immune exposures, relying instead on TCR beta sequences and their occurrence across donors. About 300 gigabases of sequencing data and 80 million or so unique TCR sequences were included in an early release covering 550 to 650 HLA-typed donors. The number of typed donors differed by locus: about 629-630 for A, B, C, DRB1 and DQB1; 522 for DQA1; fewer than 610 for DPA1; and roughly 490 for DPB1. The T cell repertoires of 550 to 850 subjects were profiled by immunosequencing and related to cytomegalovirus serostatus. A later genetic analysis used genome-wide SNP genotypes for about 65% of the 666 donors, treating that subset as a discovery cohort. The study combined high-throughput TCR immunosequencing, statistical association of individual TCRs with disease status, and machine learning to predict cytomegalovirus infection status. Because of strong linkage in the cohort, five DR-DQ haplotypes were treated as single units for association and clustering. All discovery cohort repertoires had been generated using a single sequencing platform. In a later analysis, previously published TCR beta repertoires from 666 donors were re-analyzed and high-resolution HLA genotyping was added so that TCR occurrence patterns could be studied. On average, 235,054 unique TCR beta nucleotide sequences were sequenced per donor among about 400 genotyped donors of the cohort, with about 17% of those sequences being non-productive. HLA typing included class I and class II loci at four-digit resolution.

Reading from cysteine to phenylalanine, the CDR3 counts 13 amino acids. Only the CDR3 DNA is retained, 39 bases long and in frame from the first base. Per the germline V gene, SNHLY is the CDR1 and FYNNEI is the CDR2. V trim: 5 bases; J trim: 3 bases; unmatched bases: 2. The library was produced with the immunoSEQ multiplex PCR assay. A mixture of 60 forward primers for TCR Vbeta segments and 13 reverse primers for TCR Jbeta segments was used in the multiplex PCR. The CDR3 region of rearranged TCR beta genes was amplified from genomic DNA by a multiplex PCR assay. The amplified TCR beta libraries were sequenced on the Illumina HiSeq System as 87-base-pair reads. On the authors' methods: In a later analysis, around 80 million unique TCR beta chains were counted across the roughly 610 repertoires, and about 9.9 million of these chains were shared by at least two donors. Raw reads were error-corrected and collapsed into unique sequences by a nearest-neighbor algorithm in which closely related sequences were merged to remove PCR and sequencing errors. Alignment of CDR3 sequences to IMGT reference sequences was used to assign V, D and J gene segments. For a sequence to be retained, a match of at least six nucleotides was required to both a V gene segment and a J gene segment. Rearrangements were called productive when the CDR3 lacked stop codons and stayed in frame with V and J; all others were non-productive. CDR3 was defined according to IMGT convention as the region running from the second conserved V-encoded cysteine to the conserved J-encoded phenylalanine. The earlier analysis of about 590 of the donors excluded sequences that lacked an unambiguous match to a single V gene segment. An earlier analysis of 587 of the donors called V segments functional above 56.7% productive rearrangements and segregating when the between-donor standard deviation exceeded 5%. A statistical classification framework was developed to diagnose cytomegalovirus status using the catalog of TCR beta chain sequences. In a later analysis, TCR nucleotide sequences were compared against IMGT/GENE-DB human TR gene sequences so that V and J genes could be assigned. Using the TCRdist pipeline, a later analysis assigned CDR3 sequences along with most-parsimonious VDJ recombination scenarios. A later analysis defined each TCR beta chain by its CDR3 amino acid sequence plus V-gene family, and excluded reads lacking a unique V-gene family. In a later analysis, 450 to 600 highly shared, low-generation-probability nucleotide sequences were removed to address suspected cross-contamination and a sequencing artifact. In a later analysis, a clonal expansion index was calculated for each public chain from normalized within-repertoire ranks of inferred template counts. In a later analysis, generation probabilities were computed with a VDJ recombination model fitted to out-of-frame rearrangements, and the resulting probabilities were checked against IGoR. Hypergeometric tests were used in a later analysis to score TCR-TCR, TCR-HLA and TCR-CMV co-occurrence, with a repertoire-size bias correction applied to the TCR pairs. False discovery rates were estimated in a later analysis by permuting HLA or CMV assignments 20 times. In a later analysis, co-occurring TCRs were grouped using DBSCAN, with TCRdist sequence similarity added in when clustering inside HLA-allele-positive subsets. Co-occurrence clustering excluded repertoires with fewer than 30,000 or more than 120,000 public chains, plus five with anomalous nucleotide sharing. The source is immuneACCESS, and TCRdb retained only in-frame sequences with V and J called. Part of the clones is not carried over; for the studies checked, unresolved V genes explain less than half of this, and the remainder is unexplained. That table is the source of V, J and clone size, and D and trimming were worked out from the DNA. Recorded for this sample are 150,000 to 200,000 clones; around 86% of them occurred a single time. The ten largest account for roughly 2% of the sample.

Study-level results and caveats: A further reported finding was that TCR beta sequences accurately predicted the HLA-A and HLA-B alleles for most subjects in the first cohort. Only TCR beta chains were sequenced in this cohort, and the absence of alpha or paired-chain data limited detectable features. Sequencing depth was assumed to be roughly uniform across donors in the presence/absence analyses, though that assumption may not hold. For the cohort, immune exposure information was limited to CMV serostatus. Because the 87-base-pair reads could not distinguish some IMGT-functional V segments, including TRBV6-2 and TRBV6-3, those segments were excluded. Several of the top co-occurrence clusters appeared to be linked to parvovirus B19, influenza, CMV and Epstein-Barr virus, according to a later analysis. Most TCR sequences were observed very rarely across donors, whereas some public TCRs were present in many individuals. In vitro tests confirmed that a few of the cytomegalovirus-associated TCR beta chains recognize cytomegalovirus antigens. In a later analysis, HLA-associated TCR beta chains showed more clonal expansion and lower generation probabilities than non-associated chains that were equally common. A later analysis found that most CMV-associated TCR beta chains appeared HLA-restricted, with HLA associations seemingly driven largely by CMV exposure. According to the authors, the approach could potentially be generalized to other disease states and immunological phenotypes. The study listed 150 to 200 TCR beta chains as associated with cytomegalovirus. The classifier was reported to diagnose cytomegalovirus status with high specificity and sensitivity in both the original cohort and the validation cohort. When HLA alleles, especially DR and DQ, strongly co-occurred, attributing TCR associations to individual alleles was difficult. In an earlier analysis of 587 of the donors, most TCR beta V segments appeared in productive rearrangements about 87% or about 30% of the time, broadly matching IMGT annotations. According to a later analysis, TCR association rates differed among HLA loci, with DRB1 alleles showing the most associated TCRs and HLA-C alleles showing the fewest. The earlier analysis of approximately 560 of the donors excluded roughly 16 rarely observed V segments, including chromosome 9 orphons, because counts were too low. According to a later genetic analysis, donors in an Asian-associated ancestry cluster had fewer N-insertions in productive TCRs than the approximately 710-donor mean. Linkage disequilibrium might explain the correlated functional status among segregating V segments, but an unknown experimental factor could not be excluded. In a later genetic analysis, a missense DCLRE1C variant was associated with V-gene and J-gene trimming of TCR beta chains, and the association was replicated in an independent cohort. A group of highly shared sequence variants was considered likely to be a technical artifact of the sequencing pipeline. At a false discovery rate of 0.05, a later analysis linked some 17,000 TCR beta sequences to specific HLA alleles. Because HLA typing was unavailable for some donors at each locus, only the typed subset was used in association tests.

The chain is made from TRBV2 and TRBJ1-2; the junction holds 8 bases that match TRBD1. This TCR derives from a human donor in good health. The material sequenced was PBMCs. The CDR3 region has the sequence CASSKTGDYGYTF. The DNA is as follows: TGTGCCAGCAGTAAGACAGGGGACTATGGCTACACCTTC.